This T cell receptor beta chain was profiled in a study of T cells in Graves' hyperthyroidism and ophthalmopathy. Looking at the study overall: Once the initial diagnosis was made, peripheral blood was obtained before any treatment.

Germline V gene data show CDR1 as MGHRA and CDR2 as YSYEKL. The V end was cut by 1 base, the J end by 1 base, with 14 bases between. This CDR3 spans 16 amino acids. This clonotype was observed a few times. Its antigen remains unidentified. Clinical symptoms, serum thyroxine and TRAb, thyroid ultrasound and orbital computed tomography together formed the diagnostic basis. Amplified TCR beta CDR3 regions derived from RNA transcripts. A first-round RT-PCR of the TCR CDR3 used the HTBI primer set. TCRdb recomputed calls from the multiplex PCR reads with MiXCR, one row per CDR3 protein. The top ten hold roughly 7.5% of the sample, which has 250,000 to 300,000 distinct CDR3 sequences, about an eighth seen once. General study points: Model output signaled ophthalmopathy a median about seven months ahead of onset.

The chain carries TRBV4-1 and TRBJ2-7; D is possibly TRBD1 (8 bases). The TCR originated in a woman younger than 45 with Graves' hyperthyroidism that later progressed to Graves' ophthalmopathy. The sequenced material came from blood. The DNA of the CDR3 is TGCGCCAGCAGCCAAGTGGCACAGGGGGGGTCCTACGAGCAGTACTTC. Translation: CASSQVAQGGSYEQYF.